What follows are 5 T cell receptor beta chains derived from one specimen sequenced in a study of shared clonotypes between healthy human individuals. The table came from immunoSEQ multiplex PCR; TCRdb's copy has only in-frame clones and leaves some out. In the table there are just over 2,000,000 clones, roughly 96% of which are singletons. The sequenced sample consisted of naive CD4+ T cells sorted from blood. Subset denoted: CD45RA+ positively selected. Receptor source: a man aged 18 to 30 in good health.

The chain links TRBV11-2 to TRBJ1-6, with D perhaps matching TRBD1 (6 bases). The CDR3 runs to 16 residues. The V end lost 0 bases, the J end lost 13 bases, and 19 bases lay between the germline ends. CDR1 and CDR2 (germline): SGHAT, FQNNGV. The CDR3 DNA is TGTGCCAGCAGCTTAGAGGGCGGTCAGGGGACGCTTCCCCTCCACTTT. This translates into CASSLEGGQGTLPLHF.

In its sample, this clone was seen once. This chain joins TRBV6-4 and TRBJ2-1, with 12 nucleotides matching TRBD2. This CDR3 region has 17 residues. From germline, CDR1 is MRHNA and CDR2 SNTAGT. V was pared by 2 bases and J by 3 bases, with 5 bases of the junction left unmatched. The chain's CDR3 is CASSDVWTSGDYNEQFF. In DNA, the CDR3 is TGTGCCAGCAGTGACGTCTGGACTAGCGGGGACTACAATGAGCAGTTCTTC.

CDR3 amino acids: CASSPPTSIDTQYF. CDR3 DNA: TGTGCCAGCTCACCCCCAACAAGTATAGATACGCAGTATTTT. The gene calls are TRBV18 and TRBJ2-3; the D is unclear. CDR3 length: 14 amino acids. Deletions cut 3 bases from V and 5 bases from J, with 12 bases between. Germline V lookup: CDR1 KGHSH, CDR2 LQKENI.

This chain uses TRBV19 with TRBJ1-4; D is undetermined. The germline gives CDR1 LNHDA, CDR2 SQIVND (reference sequence). V lost 7 bases, J lost 5 bases, and 17 bases lay in between. The CDR3 is 15 amino acids. The CDR3 spells CASTSSAGGNEKLFF. The CDR3 nucleotides are TGTGCCAGTACTTCCTCGGCAGGCGGGAATGAAAAACTGTTTTTT.

V and J are TRBV19 and TRBJ2-1; weak D call: TRBD2 (5 bases). CDR1 is LNHDA, CDR2 SQIVND, per germline (reference sequence). This CDR3 contains 12 residues. V dropped 6 bases and J dropped 8 bases, with 11 bases sitting between them. CDR3 protein: CASSSAGHEQFF. The CDR3 nucleotides read TGTGCCAGTAGCTCGGCGGGCCATGAGCAGTTCTTC.